These 22 T cell receptor beta chains originate from one sample sequenced in a study of cytomegalovirus exposure and HLA in healthy donors. Use of 60 Vbeta and 13 Jbeta primers characterized the PCR. Clones were sequenced by immunoSEQ multiplex PCR, and TCRdb holds only the in-frame ones, with some missing. This table holds more than 150,000 clones, 75% to 80% found once. Material: PBMCs. These receptors all come from a man aged 45-60 years in good health and CMV-seropositive.

A few counts support this clone. J is TRBJ2-2 and V is TRBV19, with 13 bases fitting TRBD2. This CDR3 has 17 amino acids. Germline V lookup: CDR1 LNHDA, CDR2 SQIVND (reference sequence). V lost 5 bases to trimming and J lost 1 base; unmatched junction nucleotides: 4. CDR3 in amino acids: CASSPWTSGGNTGELFF. In DNA, the CDR3 is TGTGCCAGTAGTCCATGGACTAGCGGGGGGAACACCGGGGAGCTGTTTTTT.

This chain joins TRBV5-4 and TRBJ2-1; 13 positions agree with TRBD2. Germline loops: CDR1 SGHNT, CDR2 YYREEE (reference sequence). V shed 4 bases and J 11 bases; nucleotides not matched to a gene: 9. The CDR3 runs to 15 residues. In nucleotides, the CDR3 is TGTGCCAGCAGCCAGACTAGCGGGGGGCCTCATAAGCAGTTCTTC. Translation: CASSQTSGGPHKQFF.

The chain is built from TRBV2 and TRBJ2-1, with 8 positions matching TRBD1. The CDR3 loop spans 15 amino acids. Germline CDR1 SNHLY, CDR2 FYNNEI. The V gene end was trimmed by 9 bases and the J gene end by 3 bases; junction bases not matched to a gene: 10. The CDR3 DNA is TGTGCCAGTCGGAGGGAACAGGGGGACTACAATGAGCAGTTCTTC. It translates to CASRREQGDYNEQFF.

V and J are TRBV5-1 and TRBJ2-5; D may be TRBD2 (5 bases). The CDR3 consists of 15 residues. Looked up from germline, CDR1 is SGHRS and CDR2 is YFSETQ. The ends were cut back, 5 bases at V and 2 bases at J, with 16 bases in the middle. The CDR3 reads CASSFGDYTQETQYF. The CDR3 region has the DNA TGCGCCAGCAGTTTCGGCGACTACACACAAGAGACCCAGTACTTC.

The chain couples TRBV6-1 to TRBJ1-4; 7 nucleotides align to TRBD1. The CDR3 totals 16 residues. V shed 4 bases, J shed 8 bases, and the junction held 13 bases outside the gene matches. Germline CDR1 MNHNS, CDR2 SASEGT. In DNA, the CDR3 is TGTGCCAGCAGTGGAGACAGGGACTCGGTAGGGGAAAAACTGTTTTTT. This encodes CASSGDRDSVGEKLFF.

The chain carries TRBV18 and TRBJ1-1, with 8 nucleotides matching TRBD1. V dropped 5 bases and J dropped 4; count of bases not matched to a gene: 15. Germline-derived CDR1 and CDR2 are KGHSH and LQKENI. The CDR3 is 17 amino acids. The CDR3 loop reads CASSTLGTGRRGTEAFF. In DNA, the CDR3 is TGTGCCAGCTCAACTCTGGGGACAGGAAGGCGTGGCACTGAAGCTTTCTTT. Supplemented by reference TRBV18 and TRBJ1-1, the full variable domain reads NAGVMQNPRHLVRRRGQEARLRCSPMKGHSHVYWYRQLPEEGLKFMVYLQKENIIDESGMPKERFSAEFPKEGPSILRIQQVVRGDSAAYFCASSTLGTGRRGTEAFFGQGTRLTVV.

The DNA of the CDR3 is TGTGCCACCGCCATGCCGGACAGTGGGAATCAGCCCCAGCATTTT. It specifies CATAMPDSGNQPQHF. The chain recombines TRBV10-3 with TRBJ1-5; TRBD1 is a possible D gene (6 bases). Germline lookup yields CDR1 ENHRY and CDR2 SYGVKD. V was pared by 10 bases and J by 4 bases, with 20 bases between. The CDR3 runs 15 residues.

The gene calls are TRBV5-1 and TRBJ2-7; TRBD2 matches 15 bases. V was clipped by 4 bases and J by 6 bases; unmatched bases: 11. The CDR3 contains 17 residues. Per the germline V gene, CDR1 is SGHRS and CDR2 is YFSETQ. CDR3: CASSPRTSGGASLEQYF. CDR3 nucleotide sequence: TGCGCCAGCAGCCCCCGGACTAGCGGGGGGGCCTCCCTCGAGCAGTACTTC.

There are a few counts of this clone. This chain uses TRBV5-4 with TRBJ2-3; 12 positions match TRBD2. J was trimmed by 7 bases and V by 0 bases; bases with no gene match: 6. CDR1 is SGHNT, CDR2 YYREEE, per germline (reference sequence). The CDR3 runs to 16 residues. The CDR3 DNA reads TGTGCCAGCAGCTTGGGTTCTAGCGGGGGGGTATATACGCAGTATTTT. Protein sequence: CASSLGSSGGVYTQYF.

J is TRBJ1-6 and V is TRBV19; possibly TRBD1 for D (5 bases). V was pared by 7 bases and J by 0 bases, with 16 bases between. The CDR3 spans 17 residues. Germline V gives CDR1 LNHDA, CDR2 SQIVND (reference sequence). In DNA, the CDR3 is TGTGCCAGTACCCCCGCCCAGGGTGGCTCCTATAATTCACCCCTCCACTTT. Translating gives CASTPAQGGSYNSPLHF.

The chain has TRBV5-1 and TRBJ2-1, with TRBD2 matching over 8 bases. Germline CDR1 and CDR2: SGHRS and YFSETQ. V lost 4 bases to trimming and J lost 3 bases; unmatched junction nucleotides: 9. The length of the CDR3 is 16 residues. The chain's CDR3 is CASSNSLAGNYNEQFF. The DNA of the CDR3 is TGCGCCAGCAGCAACAGTTTAGCGGGGAACTACAATGAGCAGTTCTTC.

The CDR3 protein is CASSLSQTSGNEQFF. The DNA of the CDR3 is TGCGCCAGCAGCTTGTCGCAGACTAGCGGCAATGAGCAGTTCTTC. The chain carries TRBV5-1 and TRBJ2-1, with 9 bases aligning to TRBD2. This CDR3 is built from 15 residues. The V gene end was trimmed by 1 base and the J gene end by 6 bases; junction bases not matched to a gene: 5. Germline lookup yields CDR1 SGHRS and CDR2 YFSETQ.

The gene calls are TRBV18 and TRBJ1-1; 9 bases map to TRBD1. J was trimmed by 1 base and V by 3 bases; bases with no gene match: 3. Germline CDR1 is KGHSH and CDR2 is LQKENI. The CDR3 is 15 amino acids. The CDR3 loop reads CASSPLGQGNTEAFF. CDR3 DNA sequence: TGTGCCAGCTCACCTCTGGGACAGGGGAACACTGAAGCTTTCTTT.

This rearrangement joins TRBV7-7 to TRBJ2-7; D not resolved. From germline, CDR1 is SSHAT and CDR2 FNYEAQ (reference sequence). CDR3 length: 14 amino acids. With 1 base removed from V and 3 bases from J, the gap between germline ends came to 10 bases. The CDR3 region has the DNA TGTGCCAGCAGCTTAGGGCCCCCAAACTACGAGCAGTACGTC. Translating it yields CASSLGPPNYEQYV.

This clone occurred a few times. CDR3 residues: CASSQAGHGEAFF. Written as DNA, the CDR3 is TGTGCCAGCAGCCAGGCCGGTCACGGGGAAGCTTTCTTT. This chain uses TRBV4-2 with TRBJ1-1; D is unclear. The CDR3 runs 13 residues. V lost 3 bases and J 8 bases, leaving 13 bases between the germline ends. CDR1 and CDR2 from the germline V gene are LGHNA and YNFKEQ.

This chain uses TRBV15 with TRBJ2-5; TRBD1 aligns across 10 bases. Germline V gives CDR1 LNHNV, CDR2 YYDKDF (reference sequence). V dropped 4 bases and J dropped 5; count of bases not matched to a gene: 7. The CDR3 length is 15 residues. The CDR3 bases are TGTGCCACCAGCATACGACAGGGGGCTTATGAGACCCAGTACTTC. Its protein product is CATSIRQGAYETQYF.

This sequence joins TRBV6-1 and TRBJ2-7; TRBD2 agrees at 8 bases. Losses at the gene ends were 5 bases for V and 5 bases for J; bases not matched to a gene: 8. From germline, CDR1 is MNHNS and CDR2 SASEGT. The CDR3 loop spans 14 amino acids. The CDR3 here is CASSLTSDRHEQYF. DNA of the CDR3: TGTGCCAGCAGTCTGACTAGCGATAGACACGAGCAGTACTTC.

V is TRBV13 and J is TRBJ2-2; a weak D match, TRBD1 (6 bases). V lost 5 bases and J lost 4, with 11 bases in between. This CDR3 has 14 residues. From germline, CDR1 is PRHDT and CDR2 FYEKMQ (reference sequence). The DNA of the CDR3 is TGTGCCAGCAGCCCGGACAGCTTCACCGGGGAGCTGTTTTTT. Its translation is CASSPDSFTGELFF.

The chain uses TRBV11-2 and TRBJ2-7; perhaps TRBD1 as D (5 bases). This CDR3 has 15 residues. Per germline, CDR1 SGHAT and CDR2 FQNNGV. The V end lost 0 bases, the J end lost 0 bases, and 9 bases lay between the germline ends. DNA for the CDR3: TGTGCCAGCAGCTTAGACAGGGCCTTCTCCTACGAGCAGTACGTC. The encoded protein is CASSLDRAFSYEQYV.

This clone was picked up a small number of times. V is TRBV10-2 and J is TRBJ1-1; D not resolved. The CDR3 length is 14 residues. V was trimmed by 1 base and J by 1 base, leaving 7 bases between them. Looked up from germline, CDR1 is WSHSY and CDR2 is SAAADI. CDR3 region: CASSELRGNTEAFF. The CDR3 nucleotides read TGCGCCAGCAGTGAGTTGAGAGGGAACACTGAAGCTTTCTTT.

This sequence joins TRBV29-1 and TRBJ2-3; 9 bases agree with TRBD2. The CDR3 runs to 16 residues. Germline trimming cut 5 bases from V and 5 bases from J; bases unmatched to any gene: 14. CDR1 and CDR2 from the germline V gene are SQVTM and ANQGSEA. The CDR3 spells CSVCYLASGEVDTQYF. CDR3 nucleotide sequence: TGCAGCGTTTGTTATCTCGCTAGCGGGGAAGTAGATACGCAGTATTTT.

As regards this clone: The junction does not match germline at one end; this may be a read error. Other DNA sequences of this sample code for an identical CDR3. The chain employs TRBV6-5 and TRBJ2-1; the match to TRBD2 covers 8 bases. The CDR3 loop spans 15 amino acids. The germline V gene has CDR1 MNHEY and CDR2 SVGAGI. The DNA of the CDR3 is TGTGCTAGCAGTTACAACCGGGGGGGGAGTAATGAGCAGTTCTTC. It yields the protein CASSYNRGGSNEQFF.